This TCR beta chain was recovered during a study of blood T cell repertoires in COVID-19. About the study: The analysed material was cDNA or gDNA that came from T cells, B-cell-depleted T cells, or PBMCs.

Sequencing used immunoSEQ multiplex PCR; TCRdb keeps in-frame clones, though not all of them. The sample gives some 670,000 clones, approximately 90% of which show up once; over 0.2% is in the top ten. Sequences were obtained from peripheral blood. The TCR originated in a woman aged 18-30 years with acute or convalescent COVID-19.

CDR3 bases: TGTGCCAGCAGTGAGTCGGATGGCTACACCTTC. Protein product: CASSESDGYTF. The chain combines TRBV2 with TRBJ1-2, with D unclear. Deletions cut 3 bases from V and 6 bases from J, with 5 bases between. The germline V gene has CDR1 SNHLY and CDR2 FYNNEI. The CDR3 runs to 11 residues. The variable domain in full, completed from reference TRBV2 and TRBJ1-2, reads EPEVTQTPSHQVTQMGQEVILRCVPISNHLYFYWYRQILGQKVEFLVSFYNNEISEKSEIFDDQFSVERPDGSNFTLKIRSTKLEDSAMYFCASSESDGYTFGSGTRLTVV.